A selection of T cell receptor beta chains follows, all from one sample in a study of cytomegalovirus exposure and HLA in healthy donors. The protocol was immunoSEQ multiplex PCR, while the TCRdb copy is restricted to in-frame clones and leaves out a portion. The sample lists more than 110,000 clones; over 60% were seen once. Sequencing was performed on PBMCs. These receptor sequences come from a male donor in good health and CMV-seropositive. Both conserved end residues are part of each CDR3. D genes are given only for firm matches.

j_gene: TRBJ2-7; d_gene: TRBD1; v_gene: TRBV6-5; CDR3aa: CASSYSPGQGSYEQYF
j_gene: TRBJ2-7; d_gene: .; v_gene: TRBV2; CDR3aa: CASSGQVHEQYF
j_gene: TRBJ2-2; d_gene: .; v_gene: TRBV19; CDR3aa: CASSWGDTGELFF
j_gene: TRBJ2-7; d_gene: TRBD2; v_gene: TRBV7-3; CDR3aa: CASSPGGSSYEQYF
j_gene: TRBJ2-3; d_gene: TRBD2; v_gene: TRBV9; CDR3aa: CASSVDGGTDTQYF
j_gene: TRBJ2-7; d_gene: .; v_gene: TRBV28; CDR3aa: CASSLLSRTGEQYF
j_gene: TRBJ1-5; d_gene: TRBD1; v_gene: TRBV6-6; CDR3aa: CASSYRQGPFHQPQHF
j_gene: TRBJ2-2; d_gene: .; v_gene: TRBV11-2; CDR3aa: CASSLDLQVAPNTGELFF
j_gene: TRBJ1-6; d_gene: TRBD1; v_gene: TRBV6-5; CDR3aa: CASSLTGWSYNSPLHF
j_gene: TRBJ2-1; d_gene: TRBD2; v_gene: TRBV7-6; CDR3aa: CASTLMRTSGASSYNEQFF
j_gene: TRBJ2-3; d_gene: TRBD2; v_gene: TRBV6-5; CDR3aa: CASRPGLAADTQYF
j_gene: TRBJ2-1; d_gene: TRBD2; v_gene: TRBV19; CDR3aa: CASTKTSRNEQFF
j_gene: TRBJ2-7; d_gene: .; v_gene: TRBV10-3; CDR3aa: CAISESGPQEQYF
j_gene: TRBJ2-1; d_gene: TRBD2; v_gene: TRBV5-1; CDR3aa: CASSWGLAMNEQFF
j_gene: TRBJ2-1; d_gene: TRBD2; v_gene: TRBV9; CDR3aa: CASSVVSGGINEQFF
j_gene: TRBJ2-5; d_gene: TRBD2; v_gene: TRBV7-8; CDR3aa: CASSEWPSGPQETQYF
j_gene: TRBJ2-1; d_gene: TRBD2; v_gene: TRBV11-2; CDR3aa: CASSLDGSGTSGKNEQFF
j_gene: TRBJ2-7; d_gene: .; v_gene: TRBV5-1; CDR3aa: CASSLDRGTYEQYF
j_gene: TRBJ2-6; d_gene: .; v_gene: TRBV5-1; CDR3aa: CASSLWGERGVSSGANVLTF
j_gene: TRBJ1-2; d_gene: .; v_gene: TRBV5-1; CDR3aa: CASSLATGWNYGYTF
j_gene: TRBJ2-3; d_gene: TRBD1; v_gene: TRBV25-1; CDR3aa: CASSRQGGRDTQYF
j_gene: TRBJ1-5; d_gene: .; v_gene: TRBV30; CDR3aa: CAWSRGSHSNQPQHF